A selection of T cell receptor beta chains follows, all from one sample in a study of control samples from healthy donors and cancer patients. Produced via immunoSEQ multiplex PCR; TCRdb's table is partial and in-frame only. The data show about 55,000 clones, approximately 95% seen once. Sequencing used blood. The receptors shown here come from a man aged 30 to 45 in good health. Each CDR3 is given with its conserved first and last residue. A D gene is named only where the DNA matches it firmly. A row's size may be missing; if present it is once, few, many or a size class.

CDR3 protein: CASSPSGTAEQYF
CDR3 DNA: TGTGCCAGCAGTCCATCTGGGACGGCCGAGCAGTACTTC
V gene: TRBV7-3
D gene: .
clone size: .
J gene: TRBJ2-7

CDR3 protein: CASSLLSGGDYGYTF
CDR3 DNA: TGTGCCAGCAGCCTCCTATCGGGGGGAGACTATGGCTACACCTTC
V gene: TRBV7-3
D gene: .
clone size: .
J gene: TRBJ1-2

CDR3 protein: CAIGTSSIGNEQFF
CDR3 DNA: TGTGCCATCGGAACTAGCTCGATCGGGAATGAGCAGTTCTTC
V gene: TRBV10-3
D gene: .
clone size: .
J gene: TRBJ2-1

CDR3 protein: CASSARQGALGDTQYF
CDR3 DNA: TGTGCCAGCAGCGCTCGGCAGGGGGCCTTGGGGGATACGCAGTATTTT
V gene: TRBV9
D gene: TRBD1
clone size: few
J gene: TRBJ2-3

CDR3 protein: CASSPEQINEKLFF
CDR3 DNA: TGTGCCAGCTCACCCGAGCAGATCAATGAAAAACTGTTTTTT
V gene: TRBV18
D gene: .
clone size: once
J gene: TRBJ1-4

CDR3 protein: CASNRDRVNEQFF
CDR3 DNA: TGTGCCAGCAACCGGGACAGAGTCAATGAGCAGTTCTTC
V gene: TRBV7-2
D gene: TRBD1
clone size: .
J gene: TRBJ2-1

CDR3 protein: CASRMGGANEKLFF
CDR3 DNA: TGTGCCAGCAGGATGGGGGGGGCTAATGAAAAACTGTTTTTT
V gene: TRBV2
D gene: .
clone size: .
J gene: TRBJ1-4

CDR3 protein: CSVEGLAGGLPDSYNEQFF
CDR3 DNA: TGCAGCGTTGAAGGTCTAGCGGGAGGTCTCCCGGACTCCTACAATGAGCAGTTCTTC
V gene: TRBV29-1
D gene: TRBD2
clone size: .
J gene: TRBJ2-1

CDR3 protein: CASSPQRSTDTQYF
CDR3 DNA: TGTGCCAGCAGCCCACAGAGAAGCACAGATACGCAGTATTTT
V gene: TRBV11-2
D gene: .
clone size: .
J gene: TRBJ2-3

CDR3 protein: CASSLVPGSSYEQYF
CDR3 DNA: TGTGCCAGCAGCTTAGTACCAGGGAGCTCCTACGAGCAGTACTTC
V gene: TRBV7-9
D gene: .
clone size: .
J gene: TRBJ2-7

CDR3 protein: CASSKLDRGVVEQFF
CDR3 DNA: TGTGCCAGCAGCAAGTTGGACAGGGGGGTGGTTGAGCAGTTCTTC
V gene: TRBV21-1
D gene: .
clone size: .
J gene: TRBJ2-1

CDR3 protein: CASSILGSMEAFF
CDR3 DNA: TGTGCCAGTAGTATCCTCGGGTCTATGGAAGCTTTCTTT
V gene: TRBV19
D gene: .
clone size: .
J gene: TRBJ1-1

CDR3 protein: CASSLAHLGGNTIYF
CDR3 DNA: TGTGCCAGCAGCTTAGCGCATCTAGGTGGAAACACCATATATTTT
V gene: TRBV7-2
D gene: .
clone size: .
J gene: TRBJ1-3

CDR3 protein: CASSLDVQDEQYF
CDR3 DNA: TGCGCCAGCAGCTTGGATGTACAAGACGAGCAGTACTTC
V gene: TRBV5-1
D gene: .
clone size: few
J gene: TRBJ2-7

CDR3 protein: CASRLGIGRTEAFF
CDR3 DNA: TGTGCCAGTAGACTTGGGATCGGGCGGACTGAAGCTTTCTTT
V gene: TRBV19
D gene: .
clone size: few
J gene: TRBJ1-1

CDR3 protein: CASSQRPGQGKDTQYF
CDR3 DNA: TGTGCCAGCAGCCAGCGTCCGGGACAGGGTAAAGATACGCAGTATTTT
V gene: TRBV13
D gene: TRBD1
clone size: .
J gene: TRBJ2-3

CDR3 protein: CASSERSGGNTIYF
CDR3 DNA: TGTGCCAGCAGTGAAAGGTCAGGGGGAAACACCATATATTTT
V gene: TRBV25-1
D gene: .
clone size: .
J gene: TRBJ1-3

CDR3 protein: CASSLDFGLDYEQYF
CDR3 DNA: TGTGCCAGCAGCTTAGATTTCGGACTGGACTACGAGCAGTACTTC
V gene: TRBV11-2
D gene: .
clone size: .
J gene: TRBJ2-7

CDR3 protein: CASGTTEEKLFF
CDR3 DNA: TGTGCCAGCGGGACTACCGAGGAAAAACTGTTTTTT
V gene: TRBV6-5
D gene: .
clone size: .
J gene: TRBJ1-4

CDR3 protein: CASSRGSTDTQYF
CDR3 DNA: TGTGCCAGCAGTAGGGGTAGCACAGATACGCAGTATTTT
V gene: TRBV6-5
D gene: .
clone size: .
J gene: TRBJ2-3

CDR3 protein: CAWSLTALTGELFF
CDR3 DNA: TGTGCCTGGAGTCTAACCGCCCTGACCGGGGAGCTGTTTTTT
V gene: TRBV30
D gene: .
clone size: .
J gene: TRBJ2-2

CDR3 protein: CASSQDKGTAQYF
CDR3 DNA: TGCGCCAGCAGCCAAGATAAGGGGACGGCGCAGTATTTT
V gene: TRBV4-1
D gene: .
clone size: .
J gene: TRBJ2-3

CDR3 protein: CASSLSVMDTEAFF
CDR3 DNA: TGTGCCAGCAGCTTAAGTGTGATGGACACTGAAGCTTTCTTT
V gene: TRBV7-3
D gene: .
clone size: .
J gene: TRBJ1-1

CDR3 protein: CASSPRQTGDDGYTF
CDR3 DNA: TGTGCCAGCAGCCCCAGGCAGACAGGGGACGATGGCTACACCTTC
V gene: TRBV7-6
D gene: TRBD1
clone size: .
J gene: TRBJ1-2

CDR3 protein: CASSLEGTGELFF
CDR3 DNA: TGCGCCAGCAGCTTGGAGGGCACCGGGGAGCTGTTTTTT
V gene: TRBV5-1
D gene: .
clone size: .
J gene: TRBJ2-2

CDR3 protein: CASSPGQGRHEQYF
CDR3 DNA: TGTGCCAGCAGCCCGGGACAGGGTCGGCACGAGCAGTACTTC
V gene: TRBV5-4
D gene: TRBD1
clone size: .
J gene: TRBJ2-7

CDR3 protein: CASSVEGASGTGELFF
CDR3 DNA: TGTGCCAGCAGCGTAGAAGGGGCCTCGGGCACCGGGGAGCTGTTTTTT
V gene: TRBV9
D gene: .
clone size: .
J gene: TRBJ2-2

CDR3 protein: CASSLALRNEQFF
CDR3 DNA: TGTGCCAGCAGCTTAGCCCTCCGGAATGAGCAGTTCTTC
V gene: TRBV7-9
D gene: .
clone size: .
J gene: TRBJ2-1

CDR3 protein: CASSLRGTGGSQPQHF
CDR3 DNA: TGTGCCAGCAGCTTAAGGGGGACAGGGGGCTCCCAGCCCCAGCATTTT
V gene: TRBV7-2
D gene: TRBD1
clone size: .
J gene: TRBJ1-5